Given below is one T cell receptor (beta chain) in context. Its target is not known. This CDR3 comprises 15 residues. Germline V gene data show CDR1 as SGHAT and CDR2 as FQNNGV. The V and J ends lost 4 bases and 0 bases respectively, with 13 bases between them. The study isolated at least 6 million PBMCs from each sample. This record comes from a study of blood T cells in healthy people across ages. Notes on the study in general: The unsorted PBMCs prevented any conclusive comparison of naive versus antigen-experienced cells.

For the second PCR, which ran for about 7 to 11 cycles, a sample-barcoded 5' primer and a J-beta primer mix were used. TCRdb recomputed calls from the 5' RACE reads with MiXCR, one row per CDR3 protein. The data contain about 1 million distinct CDR3 sequences, under 30% of them singletons. These same records also appear under a second study, on T cells of mothers and their children. In that study: For cDNA synthesis, the complete extracted RNA was used (about 1.4 ug per 15 ul).

The receptor's source is a girl under 10 years old in good health. V gene TRBV11-2 combines with J gene TRBJ2-7; maybe TRBD2 (6 bases). The source material was blood. The CDR3 region has the DNA TGTGCCAGCAGCTCCCCGGGGGTGAGCTCCTACGAGCAGTACTTC. Encoded protein: CASSSPGVSSYEQYF.